This entry describes one T cell receptor (beta chain). The record originates from a study of blood T cell repertoires in COVID-19. Study-wide context: Sites across the United States, Italy and Spain contributed samples from acute and convalescent COVID-19. Sample material is recorded as cDNA or gDNA derived from T cells, B-cell-depleted T cells, or PBMCs.

Trimming removed 0 bases from V and 3 bases from J, with 11 bases in between. Germline CDR1 reads GTSNPN; CDR2 reads SVGIG (reference sequence). This CDR3 comprises 14 residues. Under the authors' procedure: Amplification with reference gene primers provided the estimates of nucleated cell counts. TCRdb keeps only in-frame clones here, not all; method: immunoSEQ multiplex PCR. The V and J calls and clone size were taken over from that table, and D and trimming were inferred from the DNA. The sample yields 240,000 or so clones, 70% to 90% seen once. The genes are TRBV30 and TRBJ1-2; D is possibly TRBD1 (6 bases). Sequencing used peripheral blood. This clonotype was sampled from a woman between 35 and 50 years old who had recovered from COVID-19. In DNA, the CDR3 is TGTGCCTGGAGTGTACAGCAGGGGCACTATGGCTACACCTTC. Protein sequence: CAWSVQQGHYGYTF.